These 9 T cell receptor beta chains were all obtained from the same sample, sequenced in a study of cytomegalovirus exposure and HLA in healthy donors. Amplification used 60 Vbeta primers and 13 Jbeta primers. Profiled with immunoSEQ multiplex PCR; TCRdb holds only in-frame clones, not every one. Of some 150,000 clones in the sample, roughly 77% were seen once. Sequencing was done on a sample of PBMCs. All receptors come from a human donor in good health.

Only a few counts were recorded for this clone. This sequence joins TRBV14 and TRBJ1-1, with D maybe TRBD1 (6 bases). Germline V gene sequence: CDR1 SGHDN, CDR2 FVKESK. The CDR3 consists of 15 residues. The V end was cut by 4 bases, the J end by 7 bases, with 19 bases between. CDR3 in amino acids: CASSPIKGGSFEAFF. CDR3 sequence (DNA): TGTGCCAGCAGCCCCATTAAGGGGGGGAGTTTTGAAGCTTTCTTT.

This chain uses TRBV10-1 with TRBJ2-3; TRBD1 matches 7 bases. CDR3 length: 13 residues. The germline CDR1 and CDR2 sequences are WNHNN and SYGVQD (reference sequence). After removal of 8 bases from V and 1 base from J, the junction contained 3 bases not matched to a gene. CDR3 bases: TGCGCCAGCTCCGGGACAGGCACAGATACGCAGTATTTT. Its translation: CASSGTGTDTQYF.

The rearrangement uses TRBV28 and TRBJ1-5; possible D gene TRBD1, 6 bases. Between the trimmed V and J ends, which lost 5 bases and 0 bases, there was a span of 23 bases. This CDR3 spans 19 amino acids. The germline CDR1 and CDR2 sequences are MDHEN and SYDVKM. The CDR3 loop reads CASSPPGQINNLSNQPQHF. The CDR3 DNA reads as TGTGCCAGCAGTCCACCTGGACAGATAAATAACCTTAGCAATCAGCCCCAGCATTTT.

The V gene is TRBV28, the J gene TRBJ1-3, with D hard to call. This CDR3 is built from 14 residues. Germline-derived CDR1 and CDR2 are MDHEN and SYDVKM. V was trimmed by 8 bases and J by 10 bases, leaving 21 bases between them. In DNA form, the CDR3 reads TGTGCCAGCCGTCAAGTGGGAGACGGTGGAACCATATATTTT. It is translated as CASRQVGDGGTIYF.

This chain links TRBV6-6 with TRBJ2-2, with TRBD2 identical over 9 bases. CDR1 and CDR2 from the germline V gene are MNHNY and SVGAGI (reference sequence). The J segment lost 5 bases and the V segment lost 6 bases, leaving 10 bases of the junction unmatched. The CDR3 length is 16 residues. The CDR3 sequence: CASRTRSSGRTGELFF. The DNA for the CDR3 is TGTGCCAGCAGAACCCGGAGTAGCGGGAGAACCGGGGAGCTGTTTTTT.

J is TRBJ1-1 and V is TRBV5-4, with 7 bases fitting TRBD1. Germline V gene data show CDR1 as SGHNT and CDR2 as YYREEE (reference sequence). CDR3 length: 17 residues. Trimming took 3 bases from V and 0 from J; bases not matched to a gene: 11. The CDR3 DNA sequence: TGTGCCAGCAGCTCCGCCGGATGGGGACAGCTGAACACTGAAGCTTTCTTT. This gives the protein CASSSAGWGQLNTEAFF. Drawing the rest from reference TRBV5-4 and TRBJ1-1, the complete variable domain is ETGVTQSPTHLIKTRGQQVTLRCSSQSGHNTVSWYQQALGQGPQFIFQYYREEENGRGNFPPRFSGLQFPNYSSELNVNALELDDSALYLCASSSAGWGQLNTEAFFGQGTRLTVV.

The chain is built from TRBV30 and TRBJ2-7, with TRBD2 matching 9 bases. Germline V CDR1 and CDR2: GTSNPN, SVGIG (reference sequence). The J segment lost 2 bases and the V segment lost 4 bases, leaving 9 bases of the junction unmatched. This CDR3 spans 15 amino acids. CDR3 sequence (DNA): TGTGCCTGGACCTCTCTCGCGGGGGGGCCCTACGAGCAGTACTTC. As protein: CAWTSLAGGPYEQYF.

The J gene is TRBJ2-3, the V gene TRBV7-2; TRBD2 might be the D (8 bases). The CDR3 contains 15 residues. V dropped 5 bases and J dropped 4 bases, with 16 bases sitting between them. Germline values: CDR1 SGHTA, CDR2 FQGNSA. CDR3 protein: CASSPRGREADTQYF. CDR3 coding DNA: TGTGCCAGCAGCCCAAGGGGGCGGGAGGCAGATACGCAGTATTTT.

V usage is TRBV10-3 and J usage is TRBJ1-5, with D hard to call. The CDR3 runs to 12 residues. Trimming stripped 2 bases from V and 5 bases from J, with 4 bases between. Germline loops: CDR1 ENHRY, CDR2 SYGVKD. CDR3 protein: CAISEADQPQHF. CDR3 nucleotide sequence: TGTGCCATCAGTGAGGCGGATCAGCCCCAGCATTTT.